The rows below give T cell receptor beta chains drawn from one sample of a study of CD4 and CD8 cells across lung adenocarcinoma regions. One entry per CDR3 protein results from TCRdb running MiXCR on the PCR reads. Found here are tens of thousands of distinct CDR3 sequences, over 40% of them singletons; the top ten hold over 20%. The sequenced sample was CD4+ T cells from the center of a lung tumor. These receptors originate from a male donor with lung adenocarcinoma. The CD4 and CD8 labels of this study may be unreliable. The CDR3 runs from the conserved cysteine through the conserved F or W. The D gene is left open where the match is weak. Size is omitted from some rows. Given values are once, few, many or a class for expanded clones.

CDR3nt	CDR3aa	j_gene	abundance	d_gene	v_gene
TGTGCCACCATGACAGGCCTAAGCACCGGGGCGCAGTTTTTT	CATMTGLSTGAQFF	TRBJ2-2	.	.	TRBV10-3
TGTGCCAGCAGTTCCGGGACCCGGGATGGAGATACGCAGTATTTT	CASSSGTRDGDTQYF	TRBJ2-3	.	.	TRBV12-3/TRBV12-4
TGCGCCAGCAGCTTGGCGGGGGGACTAGCGGGAATGGATACGCAGTATTTT	CASSLAGGLAGMDTQYF	TRBJ2-3	many	TRBD2	TRBV5-1
TGTGCCAGCAGTGTACATGTTGGGGCAGGGAACACCGGGGAGCTGTTTTTT	CASSVHVGAGNTGELFF	TRBJ2-2	few	.	TRBV6-1
TGCGCCACGGGGCAGGGAGCCAAAAACATTCAGTACTTT	CATGQGAKNIQYF	TRBJ2-4	once	.	TRBV10-1
TGTGCCAGCAGCGAGACAGGGCGAGGTGAAAAACTGTTTTTT	CASSETGRGEKLFF	TRBJ1-4	.	TRBD1	TRBV9
TGCAGTGCTAGAGATAGGGGAGGGATGGATGAGCAGTTCTTC	CSARDRGGMDEQFF	TRBJ2-1	few	TRBD2	TRBV20-1
TGTGCCAGCGGAGGCACCGAGGGGGGCGATGAGCAGTTCTTC	CASGGTEGGDEQFF	TRBJ2-1	medium-sized	.	TRBV6-5
TGTGCCACCTCGCAGCGGGATGTGAGCACAGGTACGCAGTATTTT	CATSQRDVSTGTQYF	TRBJ2-3	.	TRBD2	TRBV10-3
TGTGCCAGCAGTGACGGGAGCGGGAGCCAAGATACCCAGTACTTC	CASSDGSGSQDTQYF	TRBJ2-5	.	TRBD2	TRBV6-4
TGTGCCAGCAGTTTCGGCGGAGCCGAAGATACTCAGTATTTT	CASSFGGAEDTQYF	TRBJ2-3	.	.	TRBV12-3/TRBV12-4
TGTGCCAGCAGCTCGCGGGACAGGGTAAGGGACAATCAGCCCCAGCATTTT	CASSSRDRVRDNQPQHF	TRBJ1-5	few	TRBD1	TRBV7-3
TGCGCCAGCAGCCGGGTGGCAGAGGAAGATACGCAGTATTTT	CASSRVAEEDTQYF	TRBJ2-3	.	.	TRBV10-2
TGTGCCAGCAGTCCTGGCCGACTAGTGTCTGGGACAGATATGCAGTATTTT	CASSPGRLVSGTDMQYF	TRBJ2-3	.	.	TRBV27
TGTGCCAGCAGTTACACAGGGGGGGCGTTAGACAATGAGCAGTTCTTC	CASSYTGGALDNEQFF	TRBJ2-1	.	.	TRBV6-5
TGCGCGGGGCTCGGGGGCCGGGCCCAAGATACGCAGTACTTC	CAGLGGRAQDTQYF	TRBJ2-5	.	.	TRBV10-1
TGTGCCCTGGGCCTCCAGTCCGGGAGCACAGAGAAGCTGTATTTT	CALGLQSGSTEKLYF	TRBJ2-3	.	.	TRBV10-3
TGTGCCAGCAGGGGACTTGGGGGCAGGGACAAGGAGACCCAGTATTTT	CASRGLGGRDKETQYF	TRBJ2-3	.	.	TRBV27
TGTGCCAGCAGTACTGATTTTGCTAGCGGGACTAATGAGCAGTTCTTC	CASSTDFASGTNEQFF	TRBJ2-1	.	TRBD2	TRBV12-3/TRBV12-4
TGTGCCAGCACCTCTGGTCGGGACCTGTGGACCGGGGAGCTGTTTTTT	CASTSGRDLWTGELFF	TRBJ2-2	.	.	TRBV28
TGTGCCAGCAGCCAGACAGGGGGGAGTTACGAGCAGTACTTC	CASSQTGGSYEQYF	TRBJ2-7	medium-sized	TRBD1	TRBV6-5
TGTGGCGGCACGGGGCCCGGAGCCAAAAACACGCAGTATTTC	CGGTGPGAKNTQYF	TRBJ2-4	once	.	TRBV27
TGTGCGGGCCGCGGAGGAGTAGCCCAAAACACCCAGTACTTC	CAGRGGVAQNTQYF	TRBJ2-4	.	.	TRBV10-3
TGTGCCAGCAGTTTCGCAGGGTGGGAGACTGAAGCTTTCTTT	CASSFAGWETEAFF	TRBJ1-1	many	.	TRBV12-3/TRBV12-4
TGTGCCAGCGGTGTGAATAGTGGGAGCACCGGGGCGCAGTATTTT	CASGVNSGSTGAQYF	TRBJ2-3	.	.	TRBV6-1
TGTGCCAGCAGTTCCGGGACAGGGATTGGGCTTGGGTACTTC	CASSSGTGIGLGYF	TRBJ2-5	.	TRBD1	TRBV6-5
TGTGCCAGCAGTGAAGGGTGGGCCTCGTTCGGCGAGCAGCACTTT	CASSEGWASFGEQHF	TRBJ1-6	once	.	TRBV6-1
TGTGCCAGCGGGGGGGGAGGGGGCCGTGACCCAGATACCCAGTACTTT	CASGGGGGRDPDTQYF	TRBJ2-5	.	.	TRBV6-1
TGTGCCAGCAGCCAATTTCCCGGCTTGGACTCTGGGTACGAGCAGTACTTC	CASSQFPGLDSGYEQYF	TRBJ2-7	.	.	TRBV4-2
TGCGCCAGCAGCATAGGGACAATTTCCTTTGATACCCAGTATTTT	CASSIGTISFDTQYF	TRBJ2-3	.	.	TRBV5-1
TGTGCCAGCAGCTCTAGGGGACATCTCCAAGAGACCCAGTTCTTT	CASSSRGHLQETQFF	TRBJ2-3	once	.	TRBV9
TGTGCCAGCAGTGAAGCAGGGACAGGGCTTTTTGGCAAAAACATTCAGTACTTC	CASSEAGTGLFGKNIQYF	TRBJ2-4	.	TRBD1	TRBV6-1
TGCGCCAGCAGCCAAGTCCTGGGACTAGCGGTCTACAATGAGCAGTTCTTC	CASSQVLGLAVYNEQFF	TRBJ2-1	many	TRBD2	TRBV4-1
TGTGCCAGCAGGGAAGCAGCGGGAGGGCCCGAAGATACCCAGTATTTC	CASREAAGGPEDTQYF	TRBJ2-5	.	TRBD2	TRBV6-1
TGTGCCAGCAGTGCCAGTGGGGGGGGCTCCTACGAGCAGTACTTC	CASSASGGGSYEQYF	TRBJ2-7	many	TRBD2	TRBV6-1
TGTGCCAGCAGCCCGCGGGTGCTCTACGAGCAGTACTTC	CASSPRVLYEQYF	TRBJ2-7	.	.	TRBV14
TGTGCCAGCAGCCACAGGGGGCTCTACGAGCAGTTCTTC	CASSHRGLYEQFF	TRBJ2-1	.	TRBD1	TRBV7-6
TGTGGCAGGGCACTAGCGGGAAGTGACCAAGATACCCAGTACTTC	CGRALAGSDQDTQYF	TRBJ2-5	.	TRBD2	TRBV27
TGTGCCAGCAGCCCACAGGGGGCCGCTGAAGCTTTCTTT	CASSPQGAAEAFF	TRBJ1-1	.	TRBD1	TRBV5-4
TGTGCCAGCAGTCGAACGATGTGGGGGACAAATATTCAGTATTTT	CASSRTMWGTNIQYF	TRBJ2-3	.	.	TRBV6-1
TGTGCCAGCAGTTACTGGGACAACACTGAAGCTTTCTTT	CASSYWDNTEAFF	TRBJ1-1	medium-sized	.	TRBV6-5
TGTGCCAGCAGGGGAAAAGGGGGCTCGGTCACAGATACGCAGTATTTT	CASRGKGGSVTDTQYF	TRBJ2-3	.	TRBD1	TRBV27
TGTGCCAGCAGTGCGGGGCGCGGGGGTTGTGACACAGATACCCAGTACTTC	CASSAGRGGCDTDTQYF	TRBJ2-5	.	TRBD2	TRBV27
TGCGCCAGCAGTGAATCCGGACAGGGGGCCTGGGAGGCGCAGTACTTC	CASSESGQGAWEAQYF	TRBJ2-5	.	TRBD1	TRBV10-2
TGTGCCAGCAGCTTTGGCGGGGGGTTCACAGATACGCAGTATTTT	CASSFGGGFTDTQYF	TRBJ2-3	many	TRBD2	TRBV5-4
TGTGCCAGCAGTCCTGGCCGACTAGCCCGTGGGACAGATACGCAGTACTTC	CASSPGRLARGTDTQYF	TRBJ2-5	.	.	TRBV27
TGCGCCACGGGAGTGGAGGCCGCAGACACGCAGTATTTT	CATGVEAADTQYF	TRBJ2-3	.	.	TRBV10-2
TGTGCCAGCAGGGGGACTGGCGGGACCGATAAGCTGTTTTTT	CASRGTGGTDKLFF	TRBJ2-2	.	.	TRBV6-1
TGCGCCAGCAGGTTTCGGGACGGAACTTACGAGCAGTACTTC	CASRFRDGTYEQYF	TRBJ2-7	many	.	TRBV4-1
TGTGCCAGCACACTAGGGGGAAGATCCAAAGATACGCAGTATTTC	CASTLGGRSKDTQYF	TRBJ2-3	once	.	TRBV27
TGTGCCACCAGTGATCACGACAGGGGGCGAGTGGGGCAGTTCTTC	CATSDHDRGRVGQFF	TRBJ2-1	many	TRBD1	TRBV24-1
TGTGCCAGGGGGGGAGGGGCCAGAGCCGCAGATACCCAGTATTTT	CARGGGARAADTQYF	TRBJ2-3	.	TRBD2	TRBV6-1
TGTGCCAGCAGTGAGACAGGGGGCGGTGAGCAGTTCTTC	CASSETGGGEQFF	TRBJ2-1	medium-sized	TRBD1	TRBV6-1
TGTGCCAGCAGGGTCCCGGAGGCTAGGGGCGAAAATGCGCAGTATTTC	CASRVPEARGENAQYF	TRBJ2-1	.	.	TRBV6-1
TGTGCCAGCAGTGAAGGGACCAGCGAGGAGCTGTTTTTT	CASSEGTSEELFF	TRBJ2-2	.	.	TRBV6-1
TGTGCCAGCAGTTTGTTGACTAGCGGGATGAACGAGCAGTACTTC	CASSLLTSGMNEQYF	TRBJ2-7	medium-sized	TRBD2	TRBV6-5
TGTGCCAGCAGGGGAAGTGGGGCTAGCGACCCAGAGACGCAGTATTTC	CASRGSGASDPETQYF	TRBJ2-5	once	.	TRBV6-1
TGTGCCAGCAGCTTAGAGGGCGGGAGCCGGGAGCAGTTCTTC	CASSLEGGSREQFF	TRBJ2-1	.	TRBD2	TRBV7-6
TGTGCCAGCAGTTTATCAAGGGACAGGGGTCCCTACGAGCAGTACTTC	CASSLSRDRGPYEQYF	TRBJ2-7	many	TRBD1	TRBV27
TGTGCCAGCACTTCCGAGGGGGGTAGCGGGGAGACCCAGTACTTC	CASTSEGGSGETQYF	TRBJ2-5	medium-sized	.	TRBV6-5